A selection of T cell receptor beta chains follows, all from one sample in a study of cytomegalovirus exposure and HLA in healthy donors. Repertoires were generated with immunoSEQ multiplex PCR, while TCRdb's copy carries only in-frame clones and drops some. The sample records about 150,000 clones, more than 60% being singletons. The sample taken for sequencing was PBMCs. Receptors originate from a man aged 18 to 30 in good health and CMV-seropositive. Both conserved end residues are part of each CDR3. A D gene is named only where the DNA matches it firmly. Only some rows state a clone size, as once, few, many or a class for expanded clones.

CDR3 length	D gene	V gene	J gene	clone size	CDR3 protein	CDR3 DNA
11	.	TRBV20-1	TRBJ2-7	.	CSAKNSYEQYF	TGCAGTGCTAAAAACAGCTACGAGCAGTACTTC
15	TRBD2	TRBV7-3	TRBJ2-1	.	CASSSVLAGTNEQFF	TGTGCCAGCAGCTCCGTACTAGCGGGAACCAATGAGCAGTTCTTC
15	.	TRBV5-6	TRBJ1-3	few	CASSFQAISGNTIYF	TGTGCCAGCAGCTTCCAGGCTATTTCTGGAAACACCATATATTTT
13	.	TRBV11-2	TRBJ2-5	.	CASTPEYQETQYF	TGTGCCAGTACCCCAGAATACCAAGAGACCCAGTACTTC
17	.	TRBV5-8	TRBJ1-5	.	CASSLYAGPFSNQPQHF	TGTGCCAGCAGCTTGTATGCAGGGCCGTTCAGCAATCAGCCCCAGCATTTT
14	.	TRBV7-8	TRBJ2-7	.	CASSRTTGDYEQYF	TGTGCCAGCAGCCGAACAACGGGGGATTACGAGCAGTACTTC
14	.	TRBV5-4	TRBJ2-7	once	CASSFGGNSYEQYF	TGTGCCAGCAGCTTTGGAGGGAACTCCTACGAGCAGTACTTC
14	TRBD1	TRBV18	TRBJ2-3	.	CASSHGQAPDTQYF	TGTGCCAGCTCACATGGACAGGCACCAGATACGCAGTATTTT
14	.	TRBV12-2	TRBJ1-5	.	CASRLDSHDQPQHF	TGTGCAAGTCGCTTAGATAGTCACGATCAGCCCCAGCATTTT
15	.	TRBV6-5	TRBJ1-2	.	CASSRTQTLFYGYTF	TGTGCCAGCAGTAGGACACAGACCCTTTTCTATGGCTACACCTTC
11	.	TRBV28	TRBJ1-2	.	CASSVNYGYTF	TGTGCCAGTTCCGTAAACTATGGCTACACCTTC
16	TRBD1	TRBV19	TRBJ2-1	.	CASSRADRGLYNEQFF	TGTGCCAGTAGTCGCGCGGACAGGGGGCTGTACAATGAGCAGTTCTTC
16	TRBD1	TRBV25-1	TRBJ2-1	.	CASSQPPDRGLNEQFF	TGTGCCAGCAGTCAGCCTCCGGACAGGGGGTTAAATGAGCAGTTCTTC
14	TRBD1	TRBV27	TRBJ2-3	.	CASNGDRGFNTQYF	TGTGCCAGCAACGGGGACAGGGGATTTAATACGCAGTATTTT
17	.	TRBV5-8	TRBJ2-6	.	CASSSGHLSSGANVLTF	TGTGCCAGCAGCTCGGGACACCTAAGCTCTGGGGCCAACGTCCTGACTTTC
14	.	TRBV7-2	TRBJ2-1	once	CASSHRTSYNEQFF	TGTGCCAGCAGCCACCGGACTTCCTACAATGAGCAGTTCTTC
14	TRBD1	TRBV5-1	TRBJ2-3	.	CASSDGTATDTQYF	TGCGCCAGCAGCGACGGGACAGCCACAGATACGCAGTATTTT
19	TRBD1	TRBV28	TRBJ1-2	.	CASSLTGTGSYISNYGYTF	TGTGCCAGCAGTTTAACCGGGACAGGGTCATACATTTCCAACTATGGCTACACCTTC
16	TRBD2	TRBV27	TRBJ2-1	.	CASSLLAGASYNEQFF	TGTGCCAGCAGTTTATTAGCGGGAGCCTCCTACAATGAGCAGTTCTTC
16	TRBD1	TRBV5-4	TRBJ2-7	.	CASSQPPGQGSYEQYF	TGTGCCAGCAGCCAACCACCGGGACAGGGCTCCTACGAGCAGTACTTC